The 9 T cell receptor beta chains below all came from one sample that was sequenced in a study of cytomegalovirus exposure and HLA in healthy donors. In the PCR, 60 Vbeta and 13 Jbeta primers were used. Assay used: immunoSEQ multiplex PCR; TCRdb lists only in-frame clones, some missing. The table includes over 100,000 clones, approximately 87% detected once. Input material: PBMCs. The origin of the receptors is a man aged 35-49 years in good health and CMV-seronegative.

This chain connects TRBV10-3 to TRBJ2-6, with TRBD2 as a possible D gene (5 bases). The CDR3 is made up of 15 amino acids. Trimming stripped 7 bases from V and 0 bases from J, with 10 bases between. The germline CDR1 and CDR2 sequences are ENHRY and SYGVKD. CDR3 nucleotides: TGTGCCATCACTCCCGGGGACTCTGGGGCCAACGTCCTGACTTTC. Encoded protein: CAITPGDSGANVLTF.

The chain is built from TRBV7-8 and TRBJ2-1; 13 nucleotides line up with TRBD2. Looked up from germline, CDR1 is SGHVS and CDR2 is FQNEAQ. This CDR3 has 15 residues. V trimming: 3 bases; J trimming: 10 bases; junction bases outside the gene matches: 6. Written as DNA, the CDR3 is TGTGCCAGCAGCTTTTTACTAGCGGGGGGGCGGGAGCAGTTCTTC. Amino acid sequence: CASSFLLAGGREQFF.

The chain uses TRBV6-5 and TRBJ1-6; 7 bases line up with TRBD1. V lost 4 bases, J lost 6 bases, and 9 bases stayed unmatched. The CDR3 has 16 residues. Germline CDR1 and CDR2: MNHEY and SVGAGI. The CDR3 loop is CASSWVQGLVNSPLHF. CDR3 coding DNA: TGTGCCAGCAGTTGGGTACAGGGGTTGGTTAATTCACCCCTCCACTTT.

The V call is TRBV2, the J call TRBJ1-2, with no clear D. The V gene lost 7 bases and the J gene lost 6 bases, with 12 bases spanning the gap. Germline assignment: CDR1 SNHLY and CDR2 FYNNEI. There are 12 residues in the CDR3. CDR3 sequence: CASKNSQDGYTF. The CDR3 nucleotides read TGTGCCAGCAAGAATTCCCAGGATGGCTACACCTTC.

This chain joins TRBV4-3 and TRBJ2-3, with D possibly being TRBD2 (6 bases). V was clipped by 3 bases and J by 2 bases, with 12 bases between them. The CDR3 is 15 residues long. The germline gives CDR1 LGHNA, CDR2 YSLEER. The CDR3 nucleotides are TGCGCCAGCAGCCAGGGGACTTCCTACACAGATACGCAGTATTTT. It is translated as CASSQGTSYTDTQYF.

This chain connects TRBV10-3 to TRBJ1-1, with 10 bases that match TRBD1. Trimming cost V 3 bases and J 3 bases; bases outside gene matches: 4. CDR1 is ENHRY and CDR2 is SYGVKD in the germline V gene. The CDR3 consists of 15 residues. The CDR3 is CAISDPDRGHTEAFF. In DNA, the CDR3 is TGTGCCATCAGTGACCCTGACAGGGGGCACACTGAAGCTTTCTTT.

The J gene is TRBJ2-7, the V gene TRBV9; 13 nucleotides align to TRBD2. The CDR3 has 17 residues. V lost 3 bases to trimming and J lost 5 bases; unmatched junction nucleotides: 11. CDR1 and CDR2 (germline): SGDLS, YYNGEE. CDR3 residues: CASSANRLAGGPDEQYF. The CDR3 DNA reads TGTGCCAGCAGCGCCAACCGACTAGCGGGGGGTCCGGACGAGCAGTACTTC.

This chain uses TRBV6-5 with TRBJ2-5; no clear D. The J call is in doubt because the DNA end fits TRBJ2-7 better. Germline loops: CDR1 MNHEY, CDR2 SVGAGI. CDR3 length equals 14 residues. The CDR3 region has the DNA TGTGCCAGCAGTTACGGAGCCACGCACTACGAGCAGTACTTC. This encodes CASSYGATHYEQYF.

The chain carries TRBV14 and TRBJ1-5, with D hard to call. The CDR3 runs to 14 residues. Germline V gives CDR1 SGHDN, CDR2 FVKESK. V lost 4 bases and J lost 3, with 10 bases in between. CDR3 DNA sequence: TGTGCCAGCAGCCCTCCCCTAGCCAATCAGCCCCAGCATTTT. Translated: CASSPPLANQPQHF.